This record covers a single TCR beta chain. Its target is unknown. The data are from a study of shared clonotypes between healthy human individuals. Study results and caveats: Richness estimates generally favored naive over memory subsets.

Naive CD8 cells, CD45RO-negative and positively selected for CCR7, excluded terminally differentiated effector memory CD45RA+ cells. In germline, CDR1 is MGHRA, CDR2 YSYEKL. The CDR3 totals 14 residues. The trim removed 3 bases at V and 5 bases at J, leaving 6 bases unmatched. Every immunoSEQ plate was one replicate of a subset's evenly spread DNA. Using immunoSEQ multiplex PCR, the repertoire was profiled, and TCRdb retains in-frame clones only, with some absent. The profile shows some 2.1 million clones, about 95% of them singletons. The sequencing input was naive CD8+ T cells sorted from blood. This TCR derives from a man aged 18 to 30 in good health. The chain has TRBV4-1 and TRBJ2-5; 7 bases map to TRBD2. CDR3 nucleotides: TGCGCCAGCAGCCACCGAGGGAGGGACGAGACCCAGTACTTC. Amino acid sequence: CASSHRGRDETQYF.